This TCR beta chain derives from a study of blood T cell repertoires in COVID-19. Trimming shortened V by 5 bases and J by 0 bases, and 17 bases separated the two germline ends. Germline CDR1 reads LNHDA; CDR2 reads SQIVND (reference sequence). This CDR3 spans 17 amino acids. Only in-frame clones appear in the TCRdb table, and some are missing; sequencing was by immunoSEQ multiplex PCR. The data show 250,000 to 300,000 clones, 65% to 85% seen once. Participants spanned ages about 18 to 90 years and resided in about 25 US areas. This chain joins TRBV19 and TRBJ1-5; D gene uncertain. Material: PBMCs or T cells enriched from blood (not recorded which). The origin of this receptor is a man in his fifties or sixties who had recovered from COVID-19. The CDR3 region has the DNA TGTGCCAGTAGTCGATCCGTCGGTTCTCCTAGCAATCAGCCCCAGCATTTT. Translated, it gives CASSRSVGSPSNQPQHF.